The 24 T cell receptor beta chains in this list originate from one sample, sequenced in a study of blood T cell repertoires in COVID-19. TCRdb keeps only in-frame clones here, not all; method: immunoSEQ multiplex PCR. The table shows fewer than 300,000 clones, with approximately 80% occurring only once. The sequenced material came from PBMCs or T cells enriched from blood (not recorded which). These receptors were obtained from a man between 40 and 49 years old who had been exposed to COVID-19.

This clone was seen a few times. V usage is TRBV5-4 and J usage is TRBJ2-1; 12 nucleotides match TRBD2. With 4 bases clipped from V and 9 bases from J, the junction kept 20 bases outside the gene matches. The CDR3 is made up of 19 amino acids. CDR1 is SGHNT, CDR2 YYREEE, per germline (reference sequence). CDR3 protein: CASSGLGTGQPSGRGEQFF. The CDR3 DNA reads TGTGCCAGCAGCGGACTCGGGACAGGGCAGCCTAGCGGGAGGGGTGAGCAGTTCTTC. The complete variable domain, with remaining parts taken from reference TRBV5-4 and TRBJ2-1, reads ETGVTQSPTHLIKTRGQQVTLRCSSQSGHNTVSWYQQALGQGPQFIFQYYREEENGRGNFPPRFSGLQFPNYSSELNVNALELDDSALYLCASSGLGTGQPSGRGEQFFGPGTRLTVL.

The chain is built from TRBV6-5 and TRBJ2-3; D gene unclear. The ends were cut back, 4 bases at V and 4 bases at J, with 12 bases in the middle. The CDR3 is 14 amino acids. Germline CDR1 is MNHEY and CDR2 is SVGAGI. For the CDR3, the DNA is TGTGCCAGCAGTTCCCCTCCCGAGTCAGATACGCAGTATTTT. Protein product: CASSSPPESDTQYF.

This rearrangement joins TRBV30 to TRBJ1-2, with 8 bases lining up with TRBD1. Per the germline V gene, CDR1 is GTSNPN and CDR2 is SVGIG (reference sequence). The CDR3 consists of 17 residues. V was clipped by 5 bases and J by 8 bases; unmatched bases: 22. The CDR3: CAWYLTGGSRTLWGYTF. For the CDR3, the DNA is TGTGCCTGGTACCTCACAGGGGGTTCTCGGACGTTGTGGGGCTACACCTTC.

This sequence joins TRBV10-2 and TRBJ2-7; TRBD1 matches at 7 bases. The CDR3 runs 13 residues. Germline-derived CDR1 and CDR2 are WSHSY and SAAADI. With V trimmed by 0 bases and J by 8 bases, 4 bases remained unmatched. This CDR3 reads CASSESEGAKQYF. DNA for the CDR3: TGCGCCAGCAGTGAGTCAGAGGGGGCGAAGCAGTACTTC.

A single count supports this clone. The J gene is TRBJ1-3, the V gene TRBV7-6; D perhaps matches TRBD1 (6 bases). The CDR3 spans 16 residues. V was clipped by 8 bases and J by 6 bases, with 23 bases between them. Germline CDR1 reads SGHVS; CDR2 reads FNYEAQ. CDR3 DNA: TGTGCCAGCCCCCTTTTATTCACAGGGACTAAAAACACCATATATTTT. Its protein is CASPLLFTGTKNTIYF. Complete variable domain (other parts from reference TRBV7-6 and TRBJ1-3): GAGVSQSPRYKVTKRGQDVALRCDPISGHVSLYWYRQALGQGPEFLTYFNYEAQQDKSGLPNDRFSAERPEGSISTLTIQRTEQRDSAMYRCASPLLFTGTKNTIYFGEGSWLTVV.

The V gene is TRBV19, the J gene TRBJ2-1; D is uncertain. Per the germline V gene, CDR1 is LNHDA and CDR2 is SQIVND (reference sequence). CDR3 length: 12 amino acids. The V and J ends lost 4 bases and 8 bases respectively, with 9 bases between them. The CDR3 region has the DNA TGTGCCAGTAGTAAAGCGCTCGATGAGCAGTTCTTC. Translated, it gives CASSKALDEQFF.

The rearrangement uses TRBV7-3 and TRBJ2-1, with 10 nucleotides matching TRBD1. The germline CDR1 and CDR2 sequences are SGHTA and FQGTGA. After removal of 5 bases from V and 4 bases from J, the junction contained 8 bases not matched to a gene. This CDR3 is built from 16 residues. CDR3 sequence (DNA): TGTGCCAGCAGCCAGCGACAGGGGGCTTTATACAATGAGCAGTTCTTC. It translates to CASSQRQGALYNEQFF.

The J gene is TRBJ2-5, the V gene TRBV18; 15 bases agree with TRBD2. CDR1 is KGHSH, CDR2 LQKENI, per germline. V dropped 0 bases and J dropped 6; count of bases not matched to a gene: 2. This CDR3 region has 16 residues. The CDR3 reads CASSPPGTSGRKTQYF. CDR3 nucleotide sequence: TGTGCCAGCTCACCACCCGGGACTAGCGGGAGGAAGACCCAGTACTTC.

This sequence joins TRBV4-2 and TRBJ2-7; D is unresolved. The length of the CDR3 is 16 residues. CDR1 and CDR2 (germline): LGHNA, YNFKEQ. The V end was cut by 5 bases, the J end by 4 bases, with 21 bases between. CDR3 sequence (DNA): TGTGCCAGCAGCGAACGTGACTTGAGCGCCGGGTACGAGCAGTACTTC. Its translation is CASSERDLSAGYEQYF.

V and J are TRBV9 and TRBJ1-1; no clear D gene. Germline V gene sequence: CDR1 SGDLS, CDR2 YYNGEE. The CDR3 covers 17 residues. Trimming took 0 bases from V and 1 from J, leaving 16 bases between them. CDR3 sequence: CASSVGSSAGKNTEAFF. For the CDR3, the DNA is TGTGCCAGCAGCGTAGGATCGTCTGCAGGAAAGAACACTGAAGCTTTCTTT.

J is TRBJ1-2 and V is TRBV6-5; D not resolved. This CDR3 spans 14 amino acids. In germline, CDR1 is MNHEY, CDR2 SVGAGI. The V gene lost 5 bases and the J gene lost 0 bases, with 10 bases spanning the gap. CDR3 sequence (DNA): TGTGCCAGCAGTCTCGAGGGAGCTAACTATGGCTACACCTTC. It translates to CASSLEGANYGYTF.

The chain links TRBV25-1 to TRBJ2-7, with 10 bases aligning to TRBD2. The ends lost 1 base at V and 0 bases at J; junction bases unmatched: 0. The CDR3 runs 15 residues. Germline V lookup: CDR1 MGHDK, CDR2 SYGVNS. The CDR3 spells CASSESSGSSYEQYF. As DNA, the CDR3 is TGTGCCAGCAGTGAATCTAGCGGGAGCTCCTACGAGCAGTACTTC.

The chain joins TRBV12-3 or TRBV12-4 to TRBJ1-1; D is unresolved. The CDR3 contains 10 residues. Trimming took off 6 bases at V and 9 bases at J, with 8 bases between the two ends. The CDR3 DNA follows: TGTGCCAGCAGCGCGCTGCAAGCTTTCTTT. It is translated as CASSALQAFF.

The chain uses TRBV6-1 and TRBJ2-7; possible D gene TRBD1, 5 bases. Germline loops: CDR1 MNHNS, CDR2 SASEGT. V dropped 0 bases and J dropped 2 bases, with 11 bases sitting between them. This CDR3 is 15 amino acids long. CDR3 nucleotide sequence: TGTGCCAGCAGTGAAGCGAAAGGGGCAGCCTACGAGCAGTACTTC. Protein: CASSEAKGAAYEQYF.

The table lists this clone with a count of one. V gene TRBV5-6 combines with J gene TRBJ2-2; TRBD1 agrees at 9 bases. J was trimmed by 5 bases and V by 4 bases; bases with no gene match: 15. The germline gives CDR1 SGHDT, CDR2 YYEEEE. This CDR3 is built from 18 residues. CDR3 protein: CASSDPGQGRWRTGELFF. The CDR3 DNA is TGTGCCAGCAGCGATCCGGGACAGGGACGATGGAGGACCGGGGAGCTGTTTTTT.

This clone came up once. This chain uses TRBV6-5 with TRBJ2-7, with a weak D call TRBD1 (6 bases). Germline CDR1 and CDR2: MNHEY and SVGAGI. V was trimmed by 6 bases and J by 2 bases, leaving 11 bases between them. The CDR3 is 13 residues long. In DNA form, the CDR3 reads TGTGCCAGCAGAAAAACAGGGACCTACGAGCAGTACTTC. Translated: CASRKTGTYEQYF.

The DNA of the CDR3 is TGTGCCAGTAGGGGTACGGGGAAGGCTGAAGCTTTCTTT. Amino acids: CASRGTGKAEAFF. The chain recombines TRBV19 with TRBJ1-1; the D is unclear. V was trimmed by 6 bases and J by 6 bases, leaving 14 bases between them. The CDR3 is made up of 13 amino acids. Germline values: CDR1 LNHDA, CDR2 SQIVND (reference sequence).

A single count supports this clone. The chain carries TRBV5-6 and TRBJ2-5, with unresolved D. The length of the CDR3 is 12 residues. Germline-derived CDR1 and CDR2 are SGHDT and YYEEEE. V was cut by 0 bases and J by 7 bases, with 7 bases left in between. The chain's CDR3 is CASSLALLTQYF. In nucleotides, the CDR3 is TGTGCCAGCAGCTTGGCCTTACTGACCCAGTACTTC.

V gene TRBV5-4 combines with J gene TRBJ2-2; TRBD2 might be the D (6 bases). V was shortened by 3 bases and J by 6 bases, with 15 bases between the two germline ends. Looked up from germline, CDR1 is SGHNT and CDR2 is YYREEE (reference sequence). This CDR3 has 15 residues. DNA for the CDR3: TGTGCCAGCAGCTCCCCGGGAGAACCGGCCGGGGAGCTGTTTTTT. Translating gives CASSSPGEPAGELFF.

The chain carries TRBV12-3 or TRBV12-4 and TRBJ1-2; tentative D call: TRBD1 (6 bases). V lost 4 bases to trimming and J lost 7 bases, with 13 bases between them. The CDR3 has 13 residues. CDR3 in amino acids: CASSSPGVPGYTF. The DNA for the CDR3 is TGTGCCAGCAGTTCACCAGGGGTTCCTGGCTACACCTTC.

This clone was recorded only once. The gene calls are TRBV7-9 and TRBJ2-3; 13 nucleotides agree with TRBD2. V trimming: 0 bases; J trimming: 4 bases; junction bases outside the gene matches: 1. Germline loops: CDR1 SEHNR, CDR2 FQNEAQ (reference sequence). This CDR3 is 16 amino acids long. CDR3 residues: CASSLATSGGSDTQYF. CDR3 bases: TGTGCCAGCAGCTTAGCGACTAGCGGGGGGTCAGATACGCAGTATTTT.

This clone was counted between two and nine times. The chain carries TRBV19 and TRBJ1-2; D is unresolved. The ends were cut back, 10 bases at V and 2 bases at J, with 14 bases in the middle. Germline CDR1 reads LNHDA; CDR2 reads SQIVND (reference sequence). The CDR3 length is 13 residues. CDR3: CAIHIGGNYGYTF. CDR3 DNA sequence: TGTGCCATCCATATCGGAGGGAACTATGGCTACACCTTC.

This chain links TRBV24-1 with TRBJ1-2; 8 nucleotides line up with TRBD1. Trimming removed 3 bases from V and 3 bases from J; junction bases left unmatched: 5. CDR1 KGHDR and CDR2 SFDVKD come from the germline V gene. The CDR3 spans 15 residues. In nucleotides, the CDR3 is TGTGCCACCAGTGATACCGGGACAGGAGACTATGGCTACACCTTC. This gives the protein CATSDTGTGDYGYTF.

This clone was recorded a few times. The V gene is TRBV9, the J gene TRBJ2-5; 8 positions agree with TRBD2. Germline loops: CDR1 SGDLS, CDR2 YYNGEE. This CDR3 is 15 amino acids long. V lost 2 bases, J lost 5 bases, and 8 bases stayed unmatched. CDR3 residues: CASSVSGTKMETQYF. The CDR3 DNA sequence: TGTGCCAGCAGCGTTAGCGGGACTAAAATGGAGACCCAGTACTTC.